The rows below give T cell receptor beta chains drawn from one sample of a study of cytomegalovirus exposure and HLA in healthy donors. Profiling relied on immunoSEQ multiplex PCR, and the TCRdb table lists in-frame clones only, not all of them. This sample has under 200,000 clones, with roughly three quarters found just once. The material sequenced was PBMCs. The source is a woman in her forties in good health and CMV-seropositive. Each CDR3 is given with its conserved first and last residue. The D gene is left open where the match is weak. Part of the rows lack a size; the others show once, few, many or a class for expanded clones.

v_call	clone_size	j_call	d_call	cdr3_nt	cdr3_aa
TRBV6-5	once	TRBJ1-2	TRBD1	TGTGCCAGCAGTTTATTCCGGGACAGGGTACAAGGCTACACCTTC	CASSLFRDRVQGYTF
TRBV5-1	.	TRBJ1-1	.	TGCGCCAGCAGGGGAGGCCTGGGCACTGAAGCTTTCTTT	CASRGGLGTEAFF
TRBV9	.	TRBJ1-1	.	TGTGCCAGCAGCGTAGGGGGGGGAGACACTGAAGCTTTCTTT	CASSVGGGDTEAFF
TRBV11-2	.	TRBJ1-4	.	TGTGCCAGCAGCTTAGGTACGACAGGAACTAATGAAAAACTGTTTTTT	CASSLGTTGTNEKLFF
TRBV6-5	.	TRBJ2-2	TRBD2	TGTGCCACCTTCGGGACTAACGGTTACGGGGAGCTGTTTTTT	CATFGTNGYGELFF
TRBV5-4	few	TRBJ1-1	.	TGTGCCAGCCATATCCGGGGGGACACTGAAGCTTTCTTT	CASHIRGDTEAFF
TRBV6-1	.	TRBJ2-7	.	TGTGCCAGCTCGGACTTCTCCTACGAGCAGTACTTC	CASSDFSYEQYF
TRBV6-1	.	TRBJ1-6	.	TGTGCCAGCAAGAAATCAGGGGATGGGGCTTCACCCCTCCACTTT	CASKKSGDGASPLHF
TRBV5-1	.	TRBJ2-3	TRBD1	TGCGCCAGCACCACCGGGACAGGGGGAACAGATACGCAGTATTTT	CASTTGTGGTDTQYF
TRBV6-1	.	TRBJ1-1	TRBD1	TGTACCAGCAGTGCGGGACAGGGGAGGGGGAGCTCGAGGAACACTGAAGCTTTCTTT	CTSSAGQGRGSSRNTEAFF